This TCR beta chain was profiled in a study of PD-1 blockade in classical Hodgkin lymphoma (TCRdb year 2020). A note on the overall study: Nivolumab dosing was 3 mg/kg intravenously every 2 weeks, continuing until either disease progression or unacceptable toxicity. To define a peripheral blood immune signature of response to PD-1 blockade in classical Hodgkin lymphoma, the study combined TCR beta sequencing with CyTOF. The paper's findings and limits, for the study overall: A significant rise by C4D1 was seen in CD4+ but not CD8+ TCR diversity (p=0.0027 vs p=0.16), with the rise being most apparent in complete responders (p=0.02). Lower diversity was seen in patients whose nivolumab began less than 1 year after ASCT, and these patients were left out of later analyses so that immune reconstitution would not confound the results. The study was limited to a single clinical trial cohort, and causes of repertoire differences, possibly disease activity or prior therapy, remained undefined. Baseline TCR diversity was reported to be lower in newly diagnosed patients than in healthy donors and to be lower still in relapsed/refractory patients. Baseline diversity similar to that of newly diagnosed patients was observed in trial patients achieving complete response, whereas significantly lower diversity was observed in partial responders and progressors.

The sample's time point label, decoded: cycle 1 day 1 (C1D1), immediately before nivolumab initiation. Every trial patient had relapsed following autologous stem cell transplantation, and prior brentuximab vedotin exposure was what differed among cohorts A, B and C. The trial cohort comprised some 60 patients with relapsed/refractory classical Hodgkin lymphoma whose best overall responses were complete response, partial response or progressive disease. Trial patients were treated with single-agent nivolumab in the multi-cohort phase II CheckMate 205 trial. An independent review committee assessed best overall response by applying the 2007 International Working Group response criteria. Trial PBMCs were collected immediately before nivolumab initiation (C1D1) and during therapy at cycle 2 day 1 and cycle 4 day 1. Peripheral blood was collected in 8 mL Vacutainer Cell Preparation Tubes, from which PBMCs were isolated by centrifugation and then cryopreserved.

Genomic DNA was extracted with the Qiagen DNeasy kit from unsorted PBMCs and from negatively selected CD4+ and CD8+ fractions. TCR beta CDR3 regions were subjected to amplification by immunoSEQ multiplex PCR with primers that anneal to V and J segments. A synthetic immune receptor repertoire was used to minimize amplification bias, and remaining bias was computationally removed after sequencing. The authors' analysis ran thus. Repertoire diversity was quantified as the Shannon entropy index using custom Python scripts. Unsorted, CD4+ and CD8+ repertoires were examined separately, except in combined analyses, for which CD4+ and CD8+ sequences were merged in silico. Clonal expansion was defined as at least a 2-fold frequency increase after treatment relative to C1D1, with a pseudocount of 0.5 for undetected baseline clones. Clones with 0 or 1 copy at C1D1 were defined as singleton clones, while clones with 2 or more copies were defined as non-singleton clones. Clones expanded in unsorted samples were annotated as CD4+, CD8+ or unknown by matching protein sequences in sorted samples from the same patient. Wilcoxon tests on paired samples were used to test diversity changes from C1D1 to C4D1. TCRdb limited this immuneACCESS table to in-frame rearrangements with V and J called. A share of clones is missing; checked studies link under half to unresolved V genes, and the rest is unexplained. V, J and clone size were drawn from that table, and D and trimming were deduced from the DNA. This sample has approximately 24,000 clones in its table, and 65% to 90% of those were observed once. The ten biggest clones cover roughly 2.5% of the sample.

This clone was recorded once. Its antigen is not yet known. No base quality information exists; no much larger clone differs at one position. The specimen was peripheral blood mononuclear cells (PBMCs), collected at baseline. This clonotype originated in a human donor with classical Hodgkin lymphoma.

The CDR3: CASSLGGPGTEAFF. The DNA reads TGTGCCAGCAGCTTGGGGGGGCCCGGCACTGAAGCTTTCTTT. This sequence uses TRBV5-5 and TRBJ1-1; TRBD1 is perhaps the D gene, given 6 matching bases. The CDR3 starts with the cysteine, ends with the phenylalanine, and has 14 residues. Here the CDR3 DNA is all that survives: 42 bases in frame from base 1. Looking up the germline V gene (reference sequence) yields CDR1 SGHKS and CDR2 YYEKEE. At the junction V is shortened by 0 bases and J by 4 bases, with 10 bases in between.